One sample yielded the 25 T cell receptor beta chains listed below, sequenced in a study of OX40 agonist ivuxolimab in advanced cancers. TCRdb keeps only in-frame clones here, not all; method: immunoSEQ multiplex PCR. Of about 20,000 clones in the sample, about 90% were seen once. The source material was CD4+ or CD8+ T cells sorted from blood, sampled in a trial of the OX40 agonist ivuxolimab. The receptors were sampled from an adult with an advanced solid tumor such as melanoma, head and neck, liver or kidney cancer.

This sequence joins TRBV7-9 and TRBJ2-2, with 7 bases aligning to TRBD2. The CDR3 has 14 residues. Germline loops: CDR1 SEHNR, CDR2 FQNEAQ (reference sequence). V gave up 6 bases and J gave up 8 bases; unmatched junction bases: 9. CDR3 protein: CASRGTTLSGELFF. The CDR3 bases are TGTGCCAGCAGAGGGACTACGCTTTCAGGGGAGCTGTTTTTT.

This clone has only a few counts. This CDR3 reads CASSSGELFF. The CDR3 DNA reads TGTGCCAGCAGTTCCGGGGAGCTGTTTTTT. This chain joins TRBV6-6 and TRBJ2-2; no firm D call. Germline V CDR1 and CDR2: MNHNY, SVGAGI (reference sequence). This CDR3 is built from 10 residues. Trimming took off 4 bases at V and 6 bases at J, with 0 bases between the two ends.

This clone was counted only a few times. This rearrangement joins TRBV7-9 to TRBJ2-7, with D perhaps matching TRBD2 (5 bases). The CDR3 length is 14 residues. Trimming pared 5 bases from V and 3 bases from J, leaving 14 bases between. Germline V gene lookup returns CDR1 SEHNR and CDR2 FQNEAQ (reference sequence). CDR3 sequence: CASSVTGVNYEQYF. Here the CDR3 DNA reads TGTGCCAGCAGCGTAACCGGGGTGAACTACGAGCAGTACTTC.

The V call is TRBV19, the J call TRBJ2-5, with D perhaps matching TRBD1 (6 bases). The CDR3 runs to 16 residues. CDR1 is LNHDA and CDR2 is SQIVND in the germline V gene (reference sequence). The germline V and J ends were trimmed by 0 bases and 1 base, with 12 bases remaining between them. The CDR3 bases are TGTGCCAGTAGTATAGAGGGGACACATTCCCAAGAGACCCAGTACTTC. Translation: CASSIEGTHSQETQYF.

This clone was observed once. The chain employs TRBV7-2 and TRBJ1-3; 10 bases are shared with TRBD1. Trimming at V came to 3 bases and at J to 2 bases, leaving 1 base not matched to a gene. Germline CDR1 reads SGHTA; CDR2 reads FQGNSA. CDR3 size: 15 residues. CDR3 DNA sequence: TGTGCCAGCAGCTTGGGACAGGGGCCTGGAAACACCATATATTTT. It translates to CASSLGQGPGNTIYF.

This chain connects TRBV7-3 to TRBJ2-7, with TRBD2 matching over 10 bases. CDR1 is SGHTA, CDR2 FQGTGA, per germline. Trimming at V came to 2 bases and at J to 0 bases, leaving 10 bases not matched to a gene. The CDR3 contains 18 residues. The CDR3 protein is CASSLALTSGPISYEQYF. Written as DNA, the CDR3 is TGTGCCAGCAGCTTAGCGTTGACTAGCGGGCCGATCTCCTACGAGCAGTACTTC. Full variable domain (remainder filled in from reference TRBV7-3 and TRBJ2-7): GAGVSQTPSNKVTEKGKYVELRCDPISGHTALYWYRQSLGQGPEFLIYFQGTGAADDSGLPNDRFFAVRPEGSVSTLKIQRTERGDSAVYLCASSLALTSGPISYEQYFGPGTRLTVT.

The genes are TRBV6-5 and TRBJ2-3, with TRBD1 matching 7 bases. The CDR3 length is 15 residues. Germline V gene data show CDR1 as MNHEY and CDR2 as SVGAGI. The V gene end was trimmed by 2 bases and the J gene end by 2 bases; junction bases not matched to a gene: 4. The DNA of the CDR3 is TGTGCCAGCAGTTACCAGGGACAGAACACAGATACGCAGTATTTT. Protein: CASSYQGQNTDTQYF.

The chain employs TRBV19 and TRBJ1-5, with a tentative D call TRBD1 (6 bases). Germline loops: CDR1 LNHDA, CDR2 SQIVND (reference sequence). V lost 4 bases, J lost 5 bases, and 12 bases lay in between. The CDR3 is made up of 14 amino acids. DNA for the CDR3: TGTGCCAGTAGTACCACAGGGTCGGATCAGCCCCAGCATTTT. Translating gives CASSTTGSDQPQHF.

CDR3: CASTGGYEQYF. The CDR3 region has the DNA TGCGCCAGCACCGGTGGGTACGAGCAGTACTTC. The V and J genes are TRBV5-1 and TRBJ2-7; D unresolved. The V and J ends lost 6 bases and 4 bases respectively, with 8 bases between them. Germline loops: CDR1 SGHRS, CDR2 YFSETQ. This CDR3 has 11 residues. The full variable domain, rest sourced from reference TRBV5-1 and TRBJ2-7, is KAGVTQTPRYLIKTRGQQVTLSCSPISGHRSVSWYQQTPGQGLQFLFEYFSETQRNKGNFPGRFSGRQFSNSRSEMNVSTLELGDSALYLCASTGGYEQYFGPGTRLTVT.

The genes are TRBV6-5 and TRBJ2-7, with D unclear. The CDR3 totals 11 residues. Germline V lookup: CDR1 MNHEY, CDR2 SVGAGI. Between the trimmed V and J ends, which lost 2 bases and 5 bases, there was a span of 4 bases. CDR3 coding DNA: TGTGCCAGCAGTTACCTCCACGAGCAGTACTTC. Residues: CASSYLHEQYF.

The chain employs TRBV5-1 and TRBJ2-3, with 12 bases that match TRBD2. This CDR3 is built from 14 residues. After removal of 8 bases from V and 2 bases from J, the junction contained 3 bases not matched to a gene. Germline V gene sequence: CDR1 SGHRS, CDR2 YFSETQ. CDR3 nucleotides: TGCGCCAGTCGACTAGCGGGGGACACAGATACGCAGTATTTT. Amino acid sequence: CASRLAGDTDTQYF.

The rearrangement links TRBV7-3 to TRBJ2-7, with TRBD1 matching over 9 bases. The V segment lost 4 bases and the J segment 5 bases; nucleotides outside the gene matches: 6. The CDR3 spans 14 residues. CDR1 is SGHTA, CDR2 FQGTGA, per germline. The CDR3 region has the DNA TGTGCCAGCAGCTCGGGACAGGGTAACGACGAGCAGTACTTC. Amino acids: CASSSGQGNDEQYF. Using reference TRBV7-3 and TRBJ2-7 for the parts outside the CDR3, the full variable domain is GAGVSQTPSNKVTEKGKYVELRCDPISGHTALYWYRQSLGQGPEFLIYFQGTGAADDSGLPNDRFFAVRPEGSVSTLKIQRTERGDSAVYLCASSSGQGNDEQYFGPGTRLTVT.

The chain couples TRBV30 to TRBJ2-1, with TRBD2 as a possible D gene (6 bases). Trimming left V 4 bases short and J 7 bases short, with 11 bases between. CDR3 length: 12 residues. Germline-derived CDR1 and CDR2 are GTSNPN and SVGIG (reference sequence). CDR3 residues: CAWTGRGNEQFF. For the CDR3, the DNA is TGTGCCTGGACCGGGAGAGGAAATGAGCAGTTCTTC.

The V gene is TRBV2, the J gene TRBJ2-7, with D possibly TRBD1 on 6 matching bases. V gave up 10 bases and J gave up 6 bases, with 31 bases separating them. Per the germline V gene, CDR1 is SNHLY and CDR2 is FYNNEI. The CDR3 contains 17 residues. CDR3 in DNA: TGTGCCACCGGGAAGGCAGGGGTATCGCTACACGTAGTCGAGCAGTACTTC. It codes for CATGKAGVSLHVVEQYF.

V usage is TRBV4-3 and J usage is TRBJ2-5; 9 nucleotides align to TRBD1. The DNA end is more similar to TRBJ2-7, so the J call may be wrong. Germline loops: CDR1 LGHNA, CDR2 YSLEER. CDR3 length: 14 residues. CDR3 DNA: TGCGCCAGCAGCGTTATACAGGGGGCCGGCGAGCAGTACTTC. Translation: CASSVIQGAGEQYF.

This chain joins TRBV7-8 and TRBJ2-4, with D perhaps TRBD2 (6 bases). Germline V gives CDR1 SGHVS, CDR2 FQNEAQ. Between the trimmed V and J ends, which lost 3 bases and 8 bases, there was a span of 17 bases. The CDR3 covers 15 residues. CDR3 loop: CASSLAGWVGDIQYF. CDR3 nucleotide sequence: TGTGCCAGCAGCTTGGCGGGATGGGTAGGCGACATTCAGTACTTC.

This CDR3 is CASQKTGQLRETQYF. CDR3 sequence (DNA): TGTGCCAGCCAGAAAACCGGACAGTTACGAGAGACCCAGTACTTC. V usage is TRBV27 and J usage is TRBJ2-5, with D tentatively TRBD1 (6 bases). CDR1 is MNHEY, CDR2 SMNVEV, per germline (reference sequence). Between the trimmed V and J ends, which lost 8 bases and 4 bases, there was a span of 20 bases. The CDR3 contains 15 residues.

V usage is TRBV30 and J usage is TRBJ1-2, with a tentative D call TRBD1 (6 bases). Germline V lookup: CDR1 GTSNPN, CDR2 SVGIG (reference sequence). Trimming took 1 base from V and 5 from J, leaving 11 bases between them. The CDR3 is made up of 13 amino acids. The CDR3 DNA follows: TGTGCCTGGAGTGGAGGGGGATGGTATGGCTACACCTTC. Encoded protein: CAWSGGGWYGYTF. Filled out from reference TRBV30 and TRBJ1-2, the complete variable domain reads SQTIHQWPATLVQPVGSPLSLECTVEGTSNPNLYWYRQAAGRGLQLLFYSVGIGQISSEVPQNLSASRPQDRQFILSSKKLLLSDSGFYLCAWSGGGWYGYTFGSGTRLTVV.

The V call is TRBV7-2, the J call TRBJ1-4; TRBD1 agrees at 8 bases. The V gene's germline CDR1 is SGHTA and CDR2 FQGNSA. The CDR3 extends over 16 amino acids. The V and J ends lost 0 bases and 7 bases, in that order; junction bases with no gene match: 7. The CDR3 sequence: CASSLAQGQGGEKLFF. The CDR3 DNA reads TGTGCCAGCAGCTTAGCGCAAGGACAGGGAGGTGAAAAACTGTTTTTT.

The V gene is TRBV5-1, the J gene TRBJ1-4; D is unclear. The germline V gene encodes CDR1 SGHRS and CDR2 YFSETQ. This CDR3 has 15 amino acids. V was clipped by 3 bases and J by 4 bases, with 13 bases between them. The CDR3 bases are TGCGCCAGCAGCTCAAATGGAGGGTTTAATGAAAAACTGTTTTTT. This translates into CASSSNGGFNEKLFF.

The J gene is TRBJ2-2, the V gene TRBV5-4, with 12 nucleotides matching TRBD2. Unmatched junction bases numbered 6, after V lost 2 bases and J lost 4 bases. CDR1 and CDR2 from the germline V gene are SGHNT and YYREEE (reference sequence). The CDR3 totals 17 residues. The CDR3 bases are TGTGCCAGCAGCTTCCCTAGCGGGAGGGCGGGCACCGGGGAGCTGTTTTTT. Protein product: CASSFPSGRAGTGELFF.

The rearrangement uses TRBV4-1 and TRBJ1-2, with 7 bases lining up with TRBD1. The CDR3 contains 14 residues. The germline CDR1 and CDR2 sequences are MGHRA and YSYEKL. Trimming removed 1 base from V and 6 bases from J; junction bases left unmatched: 5. The CDR3 nucleotides read TGCGCCAGCAGCCAAGGACAGGGAAGGGATGGCTACACCTTC. This gives the protein CASSQGQGRDGYTF.

This clone turned up a few times. The V gene is TRBV4-1, the J gene TRBJ1-2, with TRBD1 as a possible D gene (6 bases). V was shortened by 1 base and J by 9 bases, with 15 bases between the two germline ends. This CDR3 region has 14 residues. The germline gives CDR1 MGHRA, CDR2 YSYEKL. The CDR3 DNA reads as TGCGCCAGCAGCCAAGCCTTAAACAGGGTTCGCTACACCTTC. It codes for CASSQALNRVRYTF.

The chain recombines TRBV5-6 with TRBJ1-1; D uncertain. This CDR3 is 15 amino acids long. Deletions cut 6 bases from V and 5 bases from J, with 20 bases between. CDR1 and CDR2 from the germline V gene are SGHDT and YYEEEE. The CDR3: CASKVGWDMTTEAFF. DNA of the CDR3: TGTGCCAGCAAGGTGGGTTGGGATATGACGACTGAAGCTTTCTTT.

The V gene is TRBV9, the J gene TRBJ2-5, with D possibly TRBD2 on 5 matching bases. The J call is doubtful: the DNA matches TRBJ2-7 better. The CDR3 totals 14 residues. Germline V gene data show CDR1 as SGDLS and CDR2 as YYNGEE. The DNA of the CDR3 is TGTGCCAGCAGCGTAGGAGGTACGGGATACGAGCAGTACTTC. It translates to CASSVGGTGYEQYF.